Following are 30 T cell receptor beta chains from one sample sequenced in a study of T cell changes during pregnancy in multiple sclerosis. The assay was immunoSEQ multiplex PCR, and TCRdb's table has in-frame clones only and misses some. The sample lists about 59,000 clones, approximately 92% occurring once. Material: CD4+ T cells from peripheral blood mononuclear cells, obtained before pregnancy. Every receptor here comes from a female donor with multiple sclerosis, enrolled in a pregnancy study.

In this sample, this clone turned up a few times. The chain recombines TRBV28 with TRBJ2-7, with TRBD2 matching over 11 bases. In germline, CDR1 is MDHEN, CDR2 SYDVKM. This CDR3 contains 14 residues. With 8 bases clipped from V and 6 bases from J, the junction kept 9 bases outside the gene matches. As DNA, the CDR3 is TGTGCCAGCTATTATAGCGGGAGGGGGGGCGAGCAGTACTTC. It yields the protein CASYYSGRGGEQYF.

CDR3 DNA: TGTGCCAGCTCACCAACGTTACTAGCGGGGCTCTCGAACACCGGGGAGCTGTTTTTT. Translated: CASSPTLLAGLSNTGELFF. The chain employs TRBV18 and TRBJ2-2, with TRBD2 matching over 10 bases. The CDR3 is 19 residues long. After removal of 2 bases from V and 0 bases from J, the junction contained 9 bases not matched to a gene. In germline, CDR1 is KGHSH, CDR2 LQKENI.

The chain's CDR3 is CASSEGDRGLSNEKLFF. CDR3 bases: TGTGCCAGCAGTGAAGGTGACAGGGGGCTTTCTAATGAAAAACTGTTTTTT. This chain links TRBV6-1 with TRBJ1-4, with 10 bases fitting TRBD1. The germline CDR1 and CDR2 sequences are MNHNS and SASEGT. CDR3 size: 17 residues. The V and J ends lost 1 base and 3 bases, in that order; junction bases with no gene match: 5.

The chain combines TRBV7-2 with TRBJ2-5; D gene uncertain. The CDR3 runs 13 residues. CDR1 SGHTA and CDR2 FQGNSA come from the germline V gene. The V end was cut by 3 bases, the J end by 2 bases, with 7 bases between. CDR3 amino acids: CASSFSTQETQYF. The CDR3 bases are TGTGCCAGCAGCTTCTCGACACAAGAGACCCAGTACTTC. Drawing the rest from reference TRBV7-2 and TRBJ2-5, the complete variable domain is GAGVSQSPSNKVTEKGKDVELRCDPISGHTALYWYRQSLGQGLEFLIYFQGNSAPDKSGLPSDRFSAERTGGSVSTLTIQRTQQEDSAVYLCASSFSTQETQYFGPGTRLLVL.

V gene TRBV15 combines with J gene TRBJ2-3, with TRBD1 identical over 11 bases. From germline, CDR1 is LNHNV and CDR2 YYDKDF (reference sequence). This CDR3 is 15 amino acids long. J gave up 3 bases and V 5 bases, and 4 bases lay outside the gene matches. The CDR3 bases are TGTGCCACCAGCCCCGGGACAGGGGGAACAGATACGCAGTATTTT. Protein: CATSPGTGGTDTQYF.

Only a few counts were recorded for this clone. DNA for the CDR3: TGTGCCAGCAGACTAGCGGGTCGCACAGATACGCAGTATTTT. This encodes CASRLAGRTDTQYF. This rearrangement joins TRBV6-5 to TRBJ2-3; 9 bases line up with TRBD2. V lost 6 bases, J lost 1 base, and 2 bases stayed unmatched. This CDR3 spans 14 amino acids. Germline values: CDR1 MNHEY, CDR2 SVGAGI.

The chain employs TRBV5-5 and TRBJ2-1, with a possible D match to TRBD2 (6 bases). V shed 2 bases and J shed 11 bases, with 11 bases lying between them. This CDR3 spans 12 amino acids. The germline CDR1 and CDR2 sequences are SGHKS and YYEKEE (reference sequence). CDR3 in DNA: TGTGCCAGCAGCTTTAGGACTAACCAGCAGTTCTTC. Translated, it gives CASSFRTNQQFF.

The V gene is TRBV27, the J gene TRBJ1-2; D unclear. The CDR3 loop spans 14 amino acids. Per the germline V gene, CDR1 is MNHEY and CDR2 is SMNVEV (reference sequence). V lost 0 bases to trimming and J lost 8 bases, with 13 bases between them. In DNA form, the CDR3 reads TGTGCCAGCAGTTTATCGCTTGAAATGAGGGGCTACACCTTC. Translating it yields CASSLSLEMRGYTF.

The CDR3 spells CASSQVPGGSYGYTF. DNA for the CDR3: TGCGCCAGCAGCCAAGTTCCCGGAGGCAGTTATGGCTACACCTTC. This chain joins TRBV4-1 and TRBJ1-2; no clear D gene. This CDR3 contains 15 residues. The germline V gene encodes CDR1 MGHRA and CDR2 YSYEKL. V lost 1 base and J lost 5, with 14 bases in between.

The J gene is TRBJ1-3, the V gene TRBV7-2, with a tentative D call TRBD1 (5 bases). V shed 2 bases and J shed 4 bases, with 15 bases lying between them. Germline V gives CDR1 SGHTA, CDR2 FQGNSA. The CDR3 has 16 amino acids. The CDR3 loop reads CASSLRGSDLGNTIYF. CDR3 in DNA: TGTGCCAGCAGCTTAAGGGGTTCTGATTTGGGAAACACCATATATTTT.

The CDR3, as DNA: TGTGCCAGCTCAACAAGAGGCTCCTACGAGCAGTACTTC. This gives the protein CASSTRGSYEQYF. This rearrangement joins TRBV18 to TRBJ2-7, with no clear D. Germline V CDR1 and CDR2: KGHSH, LQKENI. The ends were cut back, 5 bases at V and 0 bases at J, with 8 bases in the middle. This CDR3 has 13 amino acids. Using reference TRBV18 and TRBJ2-7 for the parts outside the CDR3, the full variable domain is NAGVMQNPRHLVRRRGQEARLRCSPMKGHSHVYWYRQLPEEGLKFMVYLQKENIIDESGMPKERFSAEFPKEGPSILRIQQVVRGDSAAYFCASSTRGSYEQYFGPGTRLTVT.

Note on this clone: A read error may produce the germline difference seen at one junction end. The chain couples TRBV7-2 to TRBJ2-1; TRBD2 is a possible D gene (6 bases). This CDR3 is 13 amino acids long. Germline V lookup: CDR1 SGHTA, CDR2 FQGNSA. CDR3 region: CATSREAGDEQFF. In nucleotides, the CDR3 is TGTGCCACCAGCCGCGAAGCGGGCGATGAGCAGTTCTTC.

This chain joins TRBV5-1 and TRBJ2-7; D is possibly TRBD2 (6 bases). The CDR3 sequence is 13 residues long. V gave up 7 bases and J gave up 2 bases, with 13 bases separating them. CDR1 and CDR2 from the germline V gene are SGHRS and YFSETQ. CDR3 in amino acids: CASRRERTYEQYF. The CDR3, as DNA: TGCGCCAGCCGTCGGGAGCGGACCTACGAGCAGTACTTC.

The rearrangement links TRBV27 to TRBJ2-2; perhaps TRBD2 as D (6 bases). The CDR3 runs to 15 residues. Germline assignment: CDR1 MNHEY and CDR2 SMNVEV (reference sequence). V was trimmed by 3 bases and J by 7 bases, leaving 15 bases between them. Here the CDR3 DNA reads TGTGCCAGCAGTTTGAGTCGGGGGATTGGCGGGGAGCTGTTTTTT. The encoded protein is CASSLSRGIGGELFF.

J is TRBJ2-1 and V is TRBV9; D is ambiguous. V shed 1 base and J shed 10 bases, with 15 bases lying between them. This CDR3 spans 14 amino acids. Germline V gene lookup returns CDR1 SGDLS and CDR2 YYNGEE. CDR3 in amino acids: CASSVLGTDDEQFF. The CDR3 DNA sequence: TGTGCCAGCAGCGTATTGGGCACAGACGACGAGCAGTTCTTC.

There are a few counts of this clone. This sequence joins TRBV7-9 and TRBJ1-1; 7 bases are shared with TRBD1. The CDR3 loop spans 14 amino acids. Germline CDR1 reads SEHNR; CDR2 reads FQNEAQ (reference sequence). The trim removed 5 bases at V and 0 bases at J, leaving 3 bases unmatched. The CDR3 region has the DNA TGTGCCAGCAGCCTGGGACAGTTGAACACTGAAGCTTTCTTT. Translating gives CASSLGQLNTEAFF.

V and J are TRBV4-2 and TRBJ2-4, with 12 bases that match TRBD2. The V segment lost 0 bases and the J segment 0 bases; nucleotides outside the gene matches: 6. CDR1 and CDR2 (germline): LGHNA, YNFKEQ. The CDR3 is made up of 19 amino acids. The DNA of the CDR3 is TGTGCCAGCAGCCAAGATTTCCTAGCGGGAGGGGTAGCCAAAAACATTCAGTACTTC. Translating it yields CASSQDFLAGGVAKNIQYF.

The rearrangement uses TRBV11-3 and TRBJ2-2; unclear D gene. The germline V and J ends were trimmed by 0 bases and 6 bases, with 5 bases remaining between them. Germline V gives CDR1 SGHNT, CDR2 YENEEA. The CDR3 is 13 residues long. CDR3 loop: CASSLDQAGELFF. Written as DNA, the CDR3 is TGTGCCAGCAGCTTAGATCAGGCCGGGGAGCTGTTTTTT.

With regard to this clone: One end of the junction is discordant with germline, which a read error may explain. This rearrangement joins TRBV18 to TRBJ1-2; 9 nucleotides align to TRBD1. The CDR3 extends over 13 amino acids. Germline CDR1 reads KGHSH; CDR2 reads LQKENI. The CDR3 coding sequence is TGTGCCAGCTCACCACAATCTCGGGACAGGGTATCCTTC. It yields the protein CASSPQSRDRVSF.

The chain recombines TRBV10-2 with TRBJ2-5; 9 nucleotides match TRBD2. The CDR3 contains 15 residues. Trimming removed 5 bases from V and 1 base from J; junction bases left unmatched: 5. Germline loops: CDR1 WSHSY, CDR2 SAAADI. The CDR3 loop is CASSMLAGTQETQYF. CDR3 in DNA: TGCGCCAGCAGTATGCTAGCGGGGACCCAAGAGACCCAGTACTTC.

This clone was recorded only once. This chain uses TRBV7-2 with TRBJ2-7; maybe TRBD2 (7 bases). Germline V gene data show CDR1 as SGHTA and CDR2 as FQGNSA. The CDR3 has 16 amino acids. V lost 6 bases, J lost 2 bases, and 20 bases lay in between. CDR3 nucleotides: TGTGCCAGCAGACGGGGGGCGGTGGGAGGGCCCTACGAGCAGTACTTC. Protein sequence: CASRRGAVGGPYEQYF.

The chain joins TRBV11-3 to TRBJ2-3; perhaps TRBD2 as D (6 bases). This CDR3 is 15 amino acids long. In germline, CDR1 is SGHNT, CDR2 YENEEA. Trimming removed 5 bases from V and 4 bases from J, with 16 bases in between. CDR3 DNA: TGTGCCAGCAGCGCCCGGGACTGGGGACCAGATACGCAGTATTTT. Its protein is CASSARDWGPDTQYF.

This chain joins TRBV28 and TRBJ1-2; 8 positions agree with TRBD1. Germline loops: CDR1 MDHEN, CDR2 SYDVKM. The CDR3 is made up of 15 amino acids. The J segment lost 2 bases and the V segment lost 6 bases, leaving 8 bases of the junction unmatched. The CDR3 sequence: CASRDRQGPNYGYTF. In DNA form, the CDR3 reads TGTGCCAGCAGAGACCGACAGGGGCCGAACTATGGCTACACCTTC.

J is TRBJ2-5 and V is TRBV14, with D tentatively TRBD1 (5 bases). CDR3 length: 15 residues. Germline V gives CDR1 SGHDN, CDR2 FVKESK. V shed 1 base and J shed 5 bases, with 14 bases lying between them. Here the CDR3 DNA reads TGTGCCAGCAGCCAAGGGGGCCAGGCTTGGGAGACCCAGTACTTC. Its translation is CASSQGGQAWETQYF.

The genes are TRBV25-1 and TRBJ2-5; TRBD2 agrees at 12 bases. This CDR3 comprises 18 residues. The germline V gene encodes CDR1 MGHDK and CDR2 SYGVNS. Germline trimming cut 1 base from V and 4 bases from J; bases unmatched to any gene: 10. This CDR3 reads CASSESRTSGNNSETQYF. The CDR3 DNA reads as TGTGCCAGCAGTGAATCCAGGACTAGCGGGAATAACTCAGAGACCCAGTACTTC.

The V gene is TRBV14, the J gene TRBJ2-1; 9 positions agree with TRBD2. Germline loops: CDR1 SGHDN, CDR2 FVKESK. There are 20 residues in the CDR3. V was pared by 1 base and J by 0 bases, with 13 bases of the junction left unmatched. CDR3 in amino acids: CASSQVLGTSRRSSYNEQFF. CDR3 in DNA: TGTGCCAGCAGCCAAGTGCTAGGGACTAGCAGAAGAAGCTCCTACAATGAGCAGTTCTTC.

The chain joins TRBV5-4 to TRBJ2-1; 14 nucleotides align to TRBD2. CDR3 length: 17 amino acids. The germline gives CDR1 SGHNT, CDR2 YYREEE (reference sequence). Trimming at V came to 0 bases and at J to 3 bases, leaving 2 bases not matched to a gene. The CDR3 DNA follows: TGTGCCAGCAGCTTGGGGACTAGCGGGAGGATCTACAATGAGCAGTTCTTC. It yields the protein CASSLGTSGRIYNEQFF.

The V call is TRBV11-3, the J call TRBJ1-5; D not certain. The CDR3 sequence is 14 residues long. Germline V lookup: CDR1 SGHNT, CDR2 YENEEA. Trimming took 1 base from V and 3 from J, leaving 7 bases between them. Here the CDR3 reads CASSLGGPNQPQHF. The CDR3 DNA reads TGTGCCAGCAGCTTAGGAGGGCCCAATCAGCCCCAGCATTTT. Full variable domain (missing parts from reference TRBV11-3 and TRBJ1-5): EAGVVQSPRYKIIEKKQPVAFWCNPISGHNTLYWYLQNLGQGPELLIRYENEEAVDDSQLPKDRFSAERLKGVDSTLKIQPAELGDSAVYLCASSLGGPNQPQHFGDGTRLSIL.

The chain links TRBV30 to TRBJ1-4; D is unclear. Germline lookup yields CDR1 GTSNPN and CDR2 SVGIG (reference sequence). The CDR3 loop spans 15 amino acids. The germline V and J ends were trimmed by 3 bases and 7 bases, with 18 bases remaining between them. For the CDR3, the DNA is TGTGCCTGGAGCTTATTGGAGGATTTCGGTGAAAAACTGTTTTTT. Translated, it gives CAWSLLEDFGEKLFF.

This clone appeared a few times. J is TRBJ1-5 and V is TRBV7-8, with TRBD1 as a possible D gene (5 bases). Trimming cost V 2 bases and J 6 bases, with 11 bases left between them. CDR1 SGHVS and CDR2 FQNEAQ come from the germline V gene. This CDR3 region has 14 residues. CDR3 in DNA: TGTGCCAGCAGCTTATTGCAGGGAGGTCAGCCCCAGCATTTT. It specifies CASSLLQGGQPQHF.